This T cell receptor beta chain was sequenced for a study of OX40 agonist ivuxolimab in advanced cancers. Across the study: Checkpoint inhibitors had been given previously to 40% of patients. There were three patients with partial responses, one having hepatocellular carcinoma and two cutaneous melanoma.

The data were produced by immunoSEQ multiplex PCR, yet TCRdb's version contains in-frame clones alone and is incomplete. Altogether 30,000 or so clones are present, 90% being singletons, with the ten largest covering roughly 29%. This CDR3 is 14 amino acids long. V shed 1 base and J 5 bases; nucleotides not matched to a gene: 2. CDR1 MGHRA and CDR2 YSYEKL come from the germline V gene. V usage is TRBV4-1 and J usage is TRBJ2-3; 8 bases fit TRBD1. The sequence came from an adult with an advanced solid tumor such as melanoma, head and neck, liver or kidney cancer. The starting material was CD4+ or CD8+ T cells sorted from blood, obtained in a trial of the OX40 agonist ivuxolimab. CDR3: CASSQAGGIDTQYF. The CDR3 DNA reads TGCGCCAGCAGCCAAGCAGGGGGCATAGATACGCAGTATTTT.